This T cell receptor (beta chain) was profiled in a study of blood T cell repertoires in COVID-19. The protocol was immunoSEQ multiplex PCR, while the TCRdb copy is restricted to in-frame clones and leaves out a portion. The repertoire holds approximately 190,000 clones, with around 84% as singletons. This TCR was recovered from a man aged 25 to 40 with active or convalescent COVID-19. The sample taken for sequencing was peripheral blood.

The CDR3: CASSPVIVAATYEQYF. Here the CDR3 DNA reads TGTGCCAGCAGCCCCGTTATAGTAGCGGCAACCTACGAGCAGTACTTC. The chain is built from TRBV5-5 and TRBJ2-7; tentative D call: TRBD2 (6 bases). CDR1 SGHKS and CDR2 YYEKEE come from the germline V gene (reference sequence). CDR3 length: 16 amino acids. Trimming removed 4 bases at V and 2 bases at J, with 19 bases between.